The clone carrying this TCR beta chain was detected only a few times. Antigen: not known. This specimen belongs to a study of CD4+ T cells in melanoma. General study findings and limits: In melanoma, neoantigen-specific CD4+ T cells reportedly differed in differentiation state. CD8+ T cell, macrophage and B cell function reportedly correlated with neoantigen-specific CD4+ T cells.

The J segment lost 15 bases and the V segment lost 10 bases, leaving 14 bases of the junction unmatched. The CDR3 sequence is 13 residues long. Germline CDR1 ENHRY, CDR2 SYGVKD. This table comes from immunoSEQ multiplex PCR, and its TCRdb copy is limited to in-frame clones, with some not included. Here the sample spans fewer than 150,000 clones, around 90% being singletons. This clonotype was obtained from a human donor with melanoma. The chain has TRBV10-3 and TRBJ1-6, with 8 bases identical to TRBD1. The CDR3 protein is CATLQGDRMVLHF. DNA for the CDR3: TGTGCCACGCTACAGGGGGATAGGATGGTCCTCCACTTT.